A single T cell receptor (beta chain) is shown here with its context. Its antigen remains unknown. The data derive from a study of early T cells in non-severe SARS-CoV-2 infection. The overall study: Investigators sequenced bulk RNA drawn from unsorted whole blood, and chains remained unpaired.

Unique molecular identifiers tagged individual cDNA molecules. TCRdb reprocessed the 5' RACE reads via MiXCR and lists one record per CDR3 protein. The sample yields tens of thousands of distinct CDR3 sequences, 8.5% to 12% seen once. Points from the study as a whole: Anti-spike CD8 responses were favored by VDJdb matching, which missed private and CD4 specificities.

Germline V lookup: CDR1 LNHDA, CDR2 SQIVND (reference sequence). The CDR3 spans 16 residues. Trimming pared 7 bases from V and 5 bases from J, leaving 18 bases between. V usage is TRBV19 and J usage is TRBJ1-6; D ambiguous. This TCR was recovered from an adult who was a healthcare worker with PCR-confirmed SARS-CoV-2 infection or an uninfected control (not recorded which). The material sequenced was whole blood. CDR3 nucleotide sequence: TGTGCCAGTACCAGACAAGCGGCAGCTAATAATTCACCCCTCCACTTT. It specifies CASTRQAAANNSPLHF.